This T cell receptor (beta chain) was captured by sequencing in a study of neurological immune-mediated disorders. The ends were cut back, 8 bases at V and 4 bases at J, with 19 bases in the middle. Germline CDR1 is KGHDR and CDR2 is SFDVKD. The CDR3 is made up of 15 amino acids. This clonotype was seen ten or more times. The starting material, 2 million PBMCs stored at -80 C, gave rise to the unsorted libraries. The cDNA came from 5'RACE with 10-nucleotide random UMIs. TCRdb reprocessed the 5' RACE reads with MiXCR, giving one entry per CDR3 protein. The sample includes 50,000 to 65,000 distinct CDR3 sequences, roughly 4% of them seen just once.

The sequenced material came from PBMCs. This chain joins TRBV24-1 and TRBJ1-1; TRBD1 is a possible D gene (6 bases). This TCR came from a man younger than 40 with multiple sclerosis. The CDR3 is CATIPHRAGGTEAFF. The CDR3 DNA reads TGTGCCACCATCCCGCACAGGGCTGGGGGCACTGAAGCTTTCTTT.